The sequence of this T cell receptor (beta chain) was determined in a study of blood T cells in healthy people across ages. Concerning this clonotype: Its antigen is undetermined.

This CDR3 contains 13 residues. V was cut by 4 bases and J by 7 bases, with 13 bases left in between. Germline values: CDR1 DFQATT, CDR2 SNEGSKA (reference sequence). Study conclusions and caveats: No one knew whether donors had CMV, which possibly confounded expanded clonotype changes.

Primed by a sample-barcoded 5' primer and a J-beta primer mix, a second PCR proceeded for roughly 7 to 12 cycles. Each cDNA molecule was tagged by a template-switch adaptor with 12 random nucleotides. TCRdb independently ran MiXCR on the 5' RACE reads; one entry per CDR3 protein. Of 730,000 or so distinct CDR3 sequences listed, around two fifths were seen once; the top ten hold around 30%. The sequencing input was blood. This TCR came from a man older than 75 in good health. V and J are TRBV20-1 and TRBJ1-4; no clear D. In nucleotides, the CDR3 is TGCAGTGCTACCCTGGGGTTGGGTGAAAAACTGTTTTTT. It codes for CSATLGLGEKLFF.